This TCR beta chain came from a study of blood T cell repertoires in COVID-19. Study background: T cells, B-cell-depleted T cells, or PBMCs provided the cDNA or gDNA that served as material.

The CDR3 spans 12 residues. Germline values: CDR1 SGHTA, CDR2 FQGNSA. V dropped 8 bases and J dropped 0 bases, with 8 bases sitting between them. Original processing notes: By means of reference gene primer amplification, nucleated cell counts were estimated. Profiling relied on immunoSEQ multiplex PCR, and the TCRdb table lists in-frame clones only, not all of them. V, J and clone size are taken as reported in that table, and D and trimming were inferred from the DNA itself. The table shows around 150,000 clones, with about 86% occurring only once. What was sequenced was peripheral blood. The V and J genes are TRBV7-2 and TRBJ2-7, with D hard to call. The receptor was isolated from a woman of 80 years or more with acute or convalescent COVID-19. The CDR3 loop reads CASAVSSYEQYF. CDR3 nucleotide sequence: TGTGCCAGCGCGGTGAGCTCCTACGAGCAGTACTTC. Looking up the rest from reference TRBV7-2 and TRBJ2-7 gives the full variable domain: GAGVSQSPSNKVTEKGKDVELRCDPISGHTALYWYRQSLGQGLEFLIYFQGNSAPDKSGLPSDRFSAERTGGSVSTLTIQRTQQEDSAVYLCASAVSSYEQYFGPGTRLTVT.